Each of the 30 T cell receptor beta chains below was sequenced from the same sample in a study of blood T cell repertoires in COVID-19. TCRdb's table, derived via immunoSEQ multiplex PCR, lists solely in-frame clones and lacks some. The table lists 200,000 to 250,000 clones, under 90% of them singletons. What was sequenced was peripheral blood. Every receptor here comes from a woman of 80 years or more with acute or convalescent COVID-19.

The genes are TRBV18 and TRBJ1-2; D is uncertain. V gave up 3 bases and J gave up 5 bases, with 16 bases separating them. Germline V lookup: CDR1 KGHSH, CDR2 LQKENI. The CDR3 has 15 amino acids. As DNA, the CDR3 is TGTGCCAGCTCACCGAGGGAGAGGATTTTTTATGGCTACACCTTC. Its protein is CASSPRERIFYGYTF.

As to this clone: The sample carries other DNA sequences with the same CDR3. The CDR3 reads CASSQVVNIQYF. The CDR3 DNA sequence: TGTGCCAGCAGCCAAGTAGTAAACATTCAGTACTTC. This rearrangement joins TRBV3-1 (or the pseudogene TRBV3-2) to TRBJ2-4; no reliable D call. The CDR3 has 12 amino acids. The V gene lost 1 base and the J gene lost 6 bases, with 4 bases spanning the gap. CDR1 LGHDT and CDR2 YNNKEL come from the germline V gene (reference sequence).

V and J are TRBV11-3 and TRBJ2-3; 8 nucleotides align to TRBD2. Trimming took 4 bases from V and 4 from J; bases not matched to a gene: 7. The CDR3 length is 15 residues. Germline lookup yields CDR1 SGHNT and CDR2 YENEEA. CDR3 in amino acids: CASSSHGLAADTQYF. CDR3 nucleotide sequence: TGTGCCAGCAGCTCCCACGGACTAGCAGCAGATACGCAGTATTTT.

With respect to this clone: In the same sample, other DNA sequences code for this CDR3. The genes are TRBV7-6 and TRBJ1-1; no definite D call. Trimming left V 5 bases short and J 2 bases short, with 12 bases between. The length of the CDR3 is 14 residues. Germline lookup yields CDR1 SGHVS and CDR2 FNYEAQ. CDR3 nucleotide sequence: TGTGCCAGCAGCCTCGGGTTGGGTAACACTGAAGCTTTCTTT. It specifies CASSLGLGNTEAFF.

The chain recombines TRBV21-1 with TRBJ2-1; the table's D call TRBD1 went unverified against the DNA. TRBV21-1 counts as a pseudogene. This CDR3 has 20 residues. The CDR3 region is CASSNRRRGPSPHMYNEQFF. CDR3 DNA sequence: TGTGCCAGCAGCAACCGTCGCAGGGGTCCGTCCCCCCACATGTACAATGAGCAGTTCTTC.

This rearrangement joins TRBV7-8 to TRBJ2-7; TRBD1 agrees at 8 bases. Per germline, CDR1 SGHVS and CDR2 FQNEAQ. CDR3 length: 14 residues. V was clipped by 3 bases and J by 3 bases; unmatched bases: 4. CDR3 coding DNA: TGTGCCAGCAGCTTTCGGACAGGGAACTACGAGCAGTACTTC. Residues: CASSFRTGNYEQYF.

The chain has TRBV5-1 and TRBJ1-4; tentatively, D is TRBD1 (5 bases). Germline-derived CDR1 and CDR2 are SGHRS and YFSETQ. CDR3 size: 16 residues. Trimming stripped 0 bases from V and 1 base from J, with 10 bases between. CDR3 sequence: CASSLVQGRTNEKLFF. In nucleotides, the CDR3 is TGCGCCAGCAGCTTGGTCCAGGGCCGAACTAATGAAAAACTGTTTTTT.

The chain joins TRBV7-9 to TRBJ1-4; D is ambiguous. Germline assignment: CDR1 SEHNR and CDR2 FQNEAQ (reference sequence). This CDR3 has 13 residues. Between the trimmed V and J ends, which lost 5 bases and 8 bases, there was a span of 12 bases. This CDR3 reads CASSRGNGEKLFF. CDR3 nucleotide sequence: TGTGCCAGCAGCCGCGGTAATGGGGAAAAACTGTTTTTT.

This chain connects TRBV4-2 to TRBJ2-3; 11 positions match TRBD2. V shed 1 base and J 5 bases; nucleotides not matched to a gene: 2. The germline V gene encodes CDR1 LGHNA and CDR2 YNFKEQ. The CDR3 extends over 15 amino acids. CDR3 region: CASSQAGTSGDTQYF. In DNA, the CDR3 is TGTGCCAGCAGCCAAGCCGGGACTAGCGGAGATACGCAGTATTTT.

The rearrangement links TRBV29-1 to TRBJ1-2; TRBD1 matches 7 bases. CDR3 length equals 12 residues. The germline V gene has CDR1 SQVTM and CDR2 ANQGSEA. V shed 8 bases, J shed 4 bases, and the junction held 7 bases outside the gene matches. The CDR3 spells CSLWDSIYGYTF. The DNA for the CDR3 is TGCAGCCTGTGGGACAGCATCTATGGCTACACCTTC.

CDR3 sequence reads: CASTEGTKTDTQYF. In nucleotides, the CDR3 is TGTGCCAGCACCGAGGGCACAAAGACAGATACGCAGTATTTT. This sequence joins TRBV2 and TRBJ2-3; weak D call: TRBD2 (5 bases). V lost 7 bases, J lost 3 bases, and 14 bases lay in between. The CDR3 is 14 amino acids. Germline V gene data show CDR1 as SNHLY and CDR2 as FYNNEI.

V usage is TRBV7-9 and J usage is TRBJ1-1, with D hard to call. Germline CDR1 reads SEHNR; CDR2 reads FQNEAQ (reference sequence). This CDR3 spans 17 amino acids. V was pared by 2 bases and J by 0 bases, with 16 bases between. CDR3 amino acids: CASSLLGSGWVNTEAFF. CDR3 nucleotide sequence: TGTGCCAGCAGCTTACTCGGATCAGGTTGGGTGAACACTGAAGCTTTCTTT.

The chain combines TRBV9 with TRBJ2-1, with TRBD2 matching 7 bases. V was pared by 3 bases and J by 3 bases, with 6 bases of the junction left unmatched. The length of the CDR3 is 15 residues. Germline CDR1 is SGDLS and CDR2 is YYNGEE. The DNA of the CDR3 is TGTGCCAGCAGCGATACGAGGACTAGCTACAATGAGCAGTTCTTC. Amino acids: CASSDTRTSYNEQFF. The whole variable domain, filled in from reference TRBV9 and TRBJ2-1, reads DSGVTQTPKHLITATGQRVTLRCSPRSGDLSVYWYQQSLDQGLQFLIQYYNGEERAKGNILERFSAQQFPDLHSELNLSSLELGDSALYFCASSDTRTSYNEQFFGPGTRLTVL.

V and J are TRBV7-2 and TRBJ1-6; 7 bases map to TRBD1. This CDR3 has 15 amino acids. V shed 1 base, J shed 3 bases, and the junction held 0 bases outside the gene matches. Germline CDR1 is SGHTA and CDR2 is FQGNSA. The CDR3 is CASSLGQGYNSPLHF. CDR3 nucleotides: TGTGCCAGCAGCTTAGGACAGGGCTATAATTCACCCCTCCACTTT.

This clone was recorded only once. V is TRBV5-1 and J is TRBJ1-2; 7 nucleotides match TRBD1. Trimming cost V 0 bases and J 4 bases; bases outside gene matches: 6. The CDR3 spans 15 residues. CDR1 and CDR2 from the germline V gene are SGHRS and YFSETQ. The CDR3 here is CASSLARDSSYGYTF. For the CDR3, the DNA is TGCGCCAGCAGCTTGGCACGGGACAGCAGCTATGGCTACACCTTC.

The gene calls are TRBV6-5 and TRBJ1-1; 9 bases are shared with TRBD1. V dropped 4 bases and J dropped 3; count of bases not matched to a gene: 9. Germline CDR1 reads MNHEY; CDR2 reads SVGAGI. The CDR3 extends over 16 amino acids. The chain's CDR3 is CASSFMTGGEDTEAFF. The CDR3 nucleotides are TGTGCCAGCAGTTTCATGACAGGGGGGGAGGACACTGAAGCTTTCTTT.

This chain links TRBV27 with TRBJ2-7; D not resolved. This CDR3 is built from 13 residues. Trimming shortened V by 7 bases and J by 2 bases, and 12 bases separated the two germline ends. Per germline, CDR1 MNHEY and CDR2 SMNVEV (reference sequence). The DNA of the CDR3 is TGTGCCAGCATCGGAACAGCCACCTACGAGCAGTACTTC. It yields the protein CASIGTATYEQYF.

The sample holds a few counts of this clone. This chain links TRBV7-9 with TRBJ1-1; possibly TRBD1 for D (5 bases). V was pared by 1 base and J by 1 base, with 13 bases between. The CDR3 runs to 16 residues. The germline CDR1 and CDR2 sequences are SEHNR and FQNEAQ (reference sequence). The CDR3 nucleotides are TGTGCCAGCAGCTTAGGGGGCGGCAGGACGAACACTGAAGCTTTCTTT. Translation: CASSLGGGRTNTEAFF.

The rearrangement links TRBV7-9 to TRBJ1-3; D gene ambiguous. With 2 bases removed from V and 0 bases from J, the gap between germline ends came to 8 bases. Germline lookup yields CDR1 SEHNR and CDR2 FQNEAQ (reference sequence). This CDR3 contains 15 residues. The CDR3 coding sequence is TGTGCCAGCAGCTTACCACAGAGCTCTGGAAACACCATATATTTT. This gives the protein CASSLPQSSGNTIYF. Drawing the rest from reference TRBV7-9 and TRBJ1-3, the complete variable domain is DTGVSQNPRHKITKRGQNVTFRCDPISEHNRLYWYRQTLGQGPEFLTYFQNEAQLEKSRLLSDRFSAERPKGSFSTLEIQRTEQGDSAMYLCASSLPQSSGNTIYFGEGSWLTVV.

The chain joins TRBV14 to TRBJ2-7; D may be TRBD1 (6 bases). V dropped 1 base and J dropped 3 bases, with 19 bases sitting between them. Germline V CDR1 and CDR2: SGHDN, FVKESK. CDR3 size: 17 residues. The CDR3 sequence: CASSQGLRGGLGYEQYF. The CDR3 DNA sequence: TGTGCCAGCAGCCAAGGACTCAGGGGCGGATTGGGCTACGAGCAGTACTTC.

J is TRBJ2-1 and V is TRBV7-9, with 9 positions matching TRBD2. The CDR3 extends over 15 amino acids. V was pared by 1 base and J by 3 bases, with 1 base of the junction left unmatched. CDR1 is SEHNR, CDR2 FQNEAQ, per germline (reference sequence). Written as DNA, the CDR3 is TGTGCCAGCAGCTTAGTAGCGGGGGTCTACAATGAGCAGTTCTTC. This gives the protein CASSLVAGVYNEQFF. The entire variable domain, with the rest obtained from reference TRBV7-9 and TRBJ2-1, is as follows: DTGVSQNPRHKITKRGQNVTFRCDPISEHNRLYWYRQTLGQGPEFLTYFQNEAQLEKSRLLSDRFSAERPKGSFSTLEIQRTEQGDSAMYLCASSLVAGVYNEQFFGPGTRLTVL.

The chain joins TRBV28 to TRBJ1-1; D might be TRBD1 (5 bases). Trimming cost V 7 bases and J 5 bases, with 20 bases left between them. Germline CDR1 reads MDHEN; CDR2 reads SYDVKM. The CDR3 is made up of 15 amino acids. The DNA of the CDR3 is TGTGCCAGCAAAAAGTCCTACGGGGACTTGACTGAAGCTTTCTTT. Translating it yields CASKKSYGDLTEAFF.

Concerning this clone: Distinct nucleotide sequences in the sample also encode this CDR3. The J gene is TRBJ1-6, the V gene TRBV18; TRBD1 matches at 9 bases. This CDR3 has 14 residues. The V and J ends lost 6 bases and 7 bases, in that order; junction bases with no gene match: 4. From germline, CDR1 is KGHSH and CDR2 LQKENI. In nucleotides, the CDR3 is TGTGCCAGCTCCCGAGACAGGGGGAATTCACCCCTCCACTTT. This sequence encodes CASSRDRGNSPLHF.

This clone was recorded only once. The rearrangement joins TRBV11-2 to TRBJ2-3; possible D gene TRBD2, 5 bases. V was pared by 8 bases and J by 10 bases, with 22 bases between. The CDR3 spans 14 residues. Looked up from germline, CDR1 is SGHAT and CDR2 is FQNNGV. This chain's CDR3 is CASEADYGFGSQYF. The DNA for the CDR3 is TGTGCCAGCGAAGCAGACTATGGGTTCGGTTCGCAGTATTTT.

The genes are TRBV14 and TRBJ1-2; D is unclear. The CDR3 contains 19 residues. Trimming took 4 bases from V and 0 from J, leaving 24 bases between them. CDR1 and CDR2 (germline): SGHDN, FVKESK. As DNA, the CDR3 is TGTGCCAGCAGCCCAGCGGGTCGTCGGTGGGCAGGCCCTAACTATGGCTACACCTTC. This codes for CASSPAGRRWAGPNYGYTF.

This clone was recorded once. CDR3 nucleotide sequence: TGCGCCAGCAGCTTTGGGACAGGGAGCTATTCACCCCTCCACTTT. Amino acids: CASSFGTGSYSPLHF. The V gene is TRBV5-1, the J gene TRBJ1-6, with 9 positions matching TRBD1. CDR1 and CDR2 from the germline V gene are SGHRS and YFSETQ. The V gene end was trimmed by 2 bases and the J gene end by 8 bases; junction bases not matched to a gene: 5. This CDR3 contains 15 residues. The full variable domain, completed using reference TRBV5-1 and TRBJ1-6, is KAGVTQTPRYLIKTRGQQVTLSCSPISGHRSVSWYQQTPGQGLQFLFEYFSETQRNKGNFPGRFSGRQFSNSRSEMNVSTLELGDSALYLCASSFGTGSYSPLHFGNGTRLTVT.

The V and J genes are TRBV6-2 or TRBV6-3 and TRBJ2-7; unclear D gene. CDR1 and CDR2 (germline): MNHEY, SVGEGT. The CDR3 is made up of 13 amino acids. With 4 bases removed from V and 3 bases from J, the gap between germline ends came to 10 bases. The CDR3 nucleotides read TGTGCCAGCAGTTTCCCACCCGGCTACGAGCAGTACTTC. It codes for CASSFPPGYEQYF.

The gene calls are TRBV15 and TRBJ2-7, with 7 bases fitting TRBD1. CDR3 size: 15 residues. Germline loops: CDR1 LNHNV, CDR2 YYDKDF (reference sequence). V was pared by 0 bases and J by 5 bases, with 7 bases of the junction left unmatched. CDR3 DNA: TGTGCCACCAGCAGAGATTTTACAGGGGAGAACGAGCAGTACTTC. This translates into CATSRDFTGENEQYF.

This chain joins TRBV29-1 and TRBJ1-2; D might be TRBD1 (5 bases). Trimming removed 4 bases from V and 6 bases from J, with 15 bases in between. The germline CDR1 and CDR2 sequences are SQVTM and ANQGSEA. The CDR3 length is 13 residues. The CDR3 coding sequence is TGCAGCGTTGGGCGCAGCCTAGGGGATGGCTACACCTTC. Its protein product is CSVGRSLGDGYTF. The variable domain in full, completed from reference TRBV29-1 and TRBJ1-2, reads SAVISQKPSRDICQRGTSLTIQCQVDSQVTMMFWYRQQPGQSLTLIATANQGSEATYESGFVIDKFPISRPNLTFSTLTVSNMSPEDSSIYLCSVGRSLGDGYTFGSGTRLTVV.

In its sample, this clone was seen once. This sample includes further DNA sequences coding for the same CDR3. The CDR3 spells CASSPGTGGDQPQHF. CDR3 sequence (DNA): TGTGCCAGCTCACCAGGGACAGGGGGAGATCAGCCCCAGCATTTT. This chain joins TRBV18 and TRBJ1-5; 11 bases are shared with TRBD1. V dropped 2 bases and J dropped 5; count of bases not matched to a gene: 2. The CDR3 consists of 15 residues. Looked up from germline, CDR1 is KGHSH and CDR2 is LQKENI.